The 29 T cell receptor beta chains listed next were all sequenced from one sample in a study of cytomegalovirus exposure and HLA in healthy donors. This PCR relied on a set of 60 Vbeta primers and 13 Jbeta primers. Data came from immunoSEQ multiplex PCR; TCRdb stores just in-frame clones and leaves some out. The top ten clones hold around 1.9% of a sample with about 190,000 clones, roughly four fifths of them seen once. The sample taken for sequencing was PBMCs. These receptors came from a woman between 18 and 29 years old in good health and CMV-seropositive.

The J gene is TRBJ1-5, the V gene TRBV2; the D is unclear. This CDR3 is built from 15 residues. V was shortened by 5 bases and J by 0 bases, with 11 bases between the two germline ends. Looked up from germline, CDR1 is SNHLY and CDR2 is FYNNEI. CDR3 sequence (DNA): TGTGCCAGCAGTACCCGTACACCTAGCAATCAGCCCCAGCATTTT. It specifies CASSTRTPSNQPQHF.

The chain combines TRBV6-1 with TRBJ2-2, with a weak D call TRBD2 (7 bases). V was trimmed by 7 bases and J by 7 bases, leaving 19 bases between them. This CDR3 has 15 amino acids. Germline assignment: CDR1 MNHNS and CDR2 SASEGT. CDR3 sequence reads: CASKALRGAGGELFF. Here the CDR3 DNA reads TGTGCCAGCAAGGCGCTCCGGGGGGCTGGCGGGGAGCTGTTTTTT.

This clone has just a few counts. The chain joins TRBV4-1 to TRBJ2-7, with D maybe TRBD1 (6 bases). V dropped 4 bases and J dropped 5 bases, with 12 bases sitting between them. In germline, CDR1 is MGHRA, CDR2 YSYEKL. This CDR3 comprises 13 residues. CDR3 residues: CASSPRQDDEQYF. In DNA, the CDR3 is TGCGCCAGCAGCCCAAGACAGGACGACGAGCAGTACTTC.

The CDR3 here is CASSPTSGGAPHEQYF. The DNA of the CDR3 is TGTGCCAGCAGTCCGACTAGCGGGGGGGCTCCCCACGAGCAGTACTTC. The chain uses TRBV27 and TRBJ2-7; 14 bases match TRBD2. Germline CDR1 is MNHEY and CDR2 is SMNVEV (reference sequence). The CDR3 spans 16 residues. The V and J ends lost 5 bases and 5 bases, in that order; junction bases with no gene match: 8.

This clone was recorded a few times. CDR3 DNA: TGTGCCAGTAGTACCGTCAGGCAAGAGACCCAGTACTTC. Translated, it gives CASSTVRQETQYF. V gene TRBV19 combines with J gene TRBJ2-5; D is unclear. The CDR3 has 13 residues. V lost 4 bases and J 2 bases, leaving 8 bases between the germline ends. Looked up from germline, CDR1 is LNHDA and CDR2 is SQIVND (reference sequence).

The chain combines TRBV2 with TRBJ1-1, with D unresolved. The CDR3 spans 14 residues. With 6 bases removed from V and 3 bases from J, the gap between germline ends came to 14 bases. CDR1 and CDR2 (germline): SNHLY, FYNNEI. CDR3 protein: CASSLEPRDTEAFF. The CDR3 coding sequence is TGTGCCAGCAGCCTGGAACCCCGGGACACTGAAGCTTTCTTT.

The V call is TRBV6-1, the J call TRBJ2-5; D is perhaps TRBD1 (5 bases). CDR1 and CDR2 (germline): MNHNS, SASEGT. The CDR3 runs to 16 residues. V lost 4 bases to trimming and J lost 5 bases, with 20 bases between them. CDR3 nucleotide sequence: TGTGCCAGCAGTGGATCTTGGGGCAGCGAAAGGGAGACCCAGTACTTC. This translates into CASSGSWGSERETQYF.

The V call is TRBV5-1, the J call TRBJ2-1; 8 bases fit TRBD2. The V and J ends lost 3 bases and 7 bases, in that order; junction bases with no gene match: 9. This CDR3 has 15 residues. Germline V gene lookup returns CDR1 SGHRS and CDR2 YFSETQ. This chain's CDR3 is CASSWGRGGINEQFF. CDR3 bases: TGCGCCAGCAGCTGGGGACGGGGGGGCATAAATGAGCAGTTCTTC.

The chain carries TRBV25-1 and TRBJ1-2, with a possible D match to TRBD1 (6 bases). This CDR3 is built from 14 residues. From germline, CDR1 is MGHDK and CDR2 SYGVNS. V gave up 0 bases and J gave up 8 bases, with 13 bases separating them. The CDR3 bases are TGTGCCAGCAGTGAATATGGGGGGGCGCGAGGCTACACCTTC. Translating it yields CASSEYGGARGYTF.

The chain has TRBV5-4 and TRBJ2-3; 7 bases are shared with TRBD2. This CDR3 comprises 17 residues. The V gene end was trimmed by 4 bases and the J gene end by 1 base; junction bases not matched to a gene: 12. Germline-derived CDR1 and CDR2 are SGHNT and YYREEE (reference sequence). CDR3 DNA: TGTGCCAGCAGCGGAGTCTCTAGCGGAGGGGGCACAGATACGCAGTATTTT. Its protein product is CASSGVSSGGGTDTQYF.

V usage is TRBV5-1 and J usage is TRBJ1-2; 7 positions agree with TRBD1. J gave up 8 bases and V 3 bases, and 13 bases lay outside the gene matches. Germline CDR1 SGHRS, CDR2 YFSETQ. This CDR3 comprises 15 residues. The CDR3 loop is CASSSQGQGVGGYTF. CDR3 DNA: TGCGCCAGCAGCTCTCAGGGGCAGGGGGTTGGAGGCTACACCTTC.

The chain uses TRBV7-8 and TRBJ1-1; no clear D gene. The CDR3 runs to 14 residues. Trimming took off 4 bases at V and 4 bases at J, with 13 bases between the two ends. CDR1 and CDR2 from the germline V gene are SGHVS and FQNEAQ. This chain's CDR3 is CASSWSREVTEAFF. CDR3 bases: TGTGCCAGCAGCTGGTCTCGAGAGGTCACTGAAGCTTTCTTT.

This clone has just a few counts. The rearrangement links TRBV19 to TRBJ2-3; D is unresolved. This CDR3 is 16 amino acids long. Germline-derived CDR1 and CDR2 are LNHDA and SQIVND (reference sequence). V gave up 6 bases and J gave up 0 bases, with 16 bases separating them. The CDR3 bases are TGTGCCAGTAGCCACCGCCGAGACGGGAGCACAGATACGCAGTATTTT. It yields the protein CASSHRRDGSTDTQYF.

This chain uses TRBV6-5 with TRBJ2-1, with 7 positions matching TRBD2. The length of the CDR3 is 15 residues. With V trimmed by 0 bases and J by 8 bases, 7 bases remained unmatched. CDR1 and CDR2 (germline): MNHEY, SVGAGI. CDR3: CASSYSLGLADEQFF. CDR3 coding DNA: TGTGCCAGCAGTTACTCATTGGGGCTAGCGGATGAGCAGTTCTTC.

DNA for the CDR3: TGTGCCAGCAGCTTTAGGACTAGCGGGGGGACCGAGCAGTACTTC. Residues: CASSFRTSGGTEQYF. The J gene is TRBJ2-7, the V gene TRBV5-6; 14 bases are a match to TRBD2. Unmatched junction bases numbered 4, after V lost 2 bases and J lost 6 bases. CDR3 size: 15 residues. From germline, CDR1 is SGHDT and CDR2 YYEEEE.

The chain uses TRBV7-8 and TRBJ2-1; 11 bases fit TRBD2. V lost 1 base and J lost 3; bases outside the gene matches: 8. Germline V lookup: CDR1 SGHVS, CDR2 FQNEAQ. The CDR3 consists of 18 residues. DNA of the CDR3: TGTGCCAGCAGCTTAGTTCAAGGTCTAGCGGGGGGCTACAATGAGCAGTTCTTC. Translated: CASSLVQGLAGGYNEQFF.

V usage is TRBV27 and J usage is TRBJ2-1; D is perhaps TRBD1 (6 bases). Per the germline V gene, CDR1 is MNHEY and CDR2 is SMNVEV (reference sequence). The germline V and J ends were trimmed by 5 bases and 0 bases, with 8 bases remaining between them. CDR3 length: 14 amino acids. The CDR3, as DNA: TGTGCCAGCAGTAGGGGGAGCTCCTACAATGAGCAGTTCTTC. Translation: CASSRGSSYNEQFF.

This clone was seen more than once but under ten times. The chain couples TRBV30 to TRBJ2-3; TRBD2 is a possible D gene (7 bases). The CDR3 spans 16 residues. The V and J ends lost 1 base and 7 bases respectively, with 21 bases between them. CDR1 is GTSNPN and CDR2 is SVGIG in the germline V gene (reference sequence). The CDR3 loop is CAWSEVASGGQYTQYF. CDR3 nucleotides: TGTGCCTGGAGTGAGGTCGCGTCCGGGGGGCAATATACGCAGTATTTT.

V usage is TRBV5-6 and J usage is TRBJ1-4, with 9 bases identical to TRBD1. Looked up from germline, CDR1 is SGHDT and CDR2 is YYEEEE. This CDR3 has 15 amino acids. After removal of 1 base from V and 9 bases from J, the junction contained 7 bases not matched to a gene. The CDR3 DNA follows: TGTGCCAGCAGCTTGATCGGGACAGGGAATCAAAAACTGTTTTTT. Protein product: CASSLIGTGNQKLFF. Complete variable domain (other parts from reference TRBV5-6 and TRBJ1-4): DAGVTQSPTHLIKTRGQQVTLRCSPKSGHDTVSWYQQALGQGPQFIFQYYEEEERQRGNFPDRFSGHQFPNYSSELNVNALLLGDSALYLCASSLIGTGNQKLFFGSGTQLSVL.

J is TRBJ1-5 and V is TRBV5-1; D is unclear. V lost 0 bases to trimming and J lost 2 bases, with 12 bases between them. The germline gives CDR1 SGHRS, CDR2 YFSETQ. The CDR3 loop spans 16 amino acids. The CDR3 DNA reads TGCGCCAGCAGCTTGGAAGGTGGAGGCGGCAATCAGCCCCAGCATTTT. Translated: CASSLEGGGGNQPQHF.

V and J are TRBV6-5 and TRBJ2-5, with D perhaps matching TRBD2 (6 bases). V lost 2 bases and J lost 7, with 8 bases in between. Germline assignment: CDR1 MNHEY and CDR2 SVGAGI. This CDR3 contains 12 residues. DNA for the CDR3: TGTGCCAGCAGTTACGGAGGGAGGACCCAGTACTTC. Amino acid sequence: CASSYGGRTQYF.

V gene TRBV6-5 combines with J gene TRBJ1-1; 9 bases are shared with TRBD1. Germline V gene data show CDR1 as MNHEY and CDR2 as SVGAGI. V lost 5 bases, J lost 3 bases, and 1 base stayed unmatched. The length of the CDR3 is 13 residues. CDR3 sequence (DNA): TGTGCCAGCAGTCGGGACAGGGACACTGAAGCTTTCTTT. As protein: CASSRDRDTEAFF.

This clone was seen a single time. This sequence joins TRBV2 and TRBJ2-7; tentative D call: TRBD2 (6 bases). This CDR3 comprises 15 residues. Per the germline V gene, CDR1 is SNHLY and CDR2 is FYNNEI. Trimming removed 4 bases at V and 1 base at J, with 14 bases between. The DNA for the CDR3 is TGTGCCAGCAGTGCGGAGGGTGTGGGGTCCTACGAGCAGTACTTC. Encoded protein: CASSAEGVGSYEQYF.

The rearrangement joins TRBV2 to TRBJ2-7; 9 nucleotides match TRBD1. V was pared by 6 bases and J by 0 bases, with 6 bases of the junction left unmatched. This CDR3 is 15 amino acids long. Germline V gene sequence: CDR1 SNHLY, CDR2 FYNNEI. The CDR3 protein is CASSERQGVSYEQYF. In nucleotides, the CDR3 is TGTGCCAGCAGCGAGAGACAGGGGGTCTCCTACGAGCAGTACTTC.

V and J are TRBV9 and TRBJ2-5, with TRBD2 identical over 8 bases. The junction had 6 bases not matched to a gene; V was cut back by 3 bases and J by 2 bases. CDR1 is SGDLS, CDR2 YYNGEE, per germline. The CDR3 is 15 residues long. The CDR3 sequence: CASSAHSGVQETQYF. CDR3 bases: TGTGCCAGCAGCGCCCATAGCGGGGTGCAAGAGACCCAGTACTTC.

This sequence joins TRBV30 and TRBJ2-2; tentative D call: TRBD1 (6 bases). CDR1 is GTSNPN and CDR2 is SVGIG in the germline V gene (reference sequence). The V end lost 8 bases, the J end lost 4 bases, and 14 bases lay between the germline ends. The CDR3 covers 13 residues. The CDR3 region has the DNA TGTGCCCGAGGGGGTTTCGGCACCGGGGAGCTGTTTTTT. This gives the protein CARGGFGTGELFF.

The rearrangement joins TRBV7-9 to TRBJ2-1; TRBD1 aligns across 8 bases. After removal of 5 bases from V and 4 bases from J, the junction contained 7 bases not matched to a gene. The CDR3 spans 15 residues. Germline V lookup: CDR1 SEHNR, CDR2 FQNEAQ (reference sequence). CDR3 in DNA: TGTGCCAGCAGCACCGGCAGGGGGCCGTACAATGAGCAGTTCTTC. Residues: CASSTGRGPYNEQFF.

The CDR3 DNA sequence: TGTGCCAGCAGGTCTTACAGTTCCTATGGCTACACCTTC. It yields the protein CASRSYSSYGYTF. V usage is TRBV2 and J usage is TRBJ1-2; D is unclear. Trimming stripped 6 bases from V and 4 bases from J, with 12 bases between. This CDR3 is 13 amino acids long. Germline V lookup: CDR1 SNHLY, CDR2 FYNNEI.

V usage is TRBV27 and J usage is TRBJ2-3; TRBD2 aligns across 9 bases. V trimming: 2 bases; J trimming: 8 bases; junction bases outside the gene matches: 5. CDR1 is MNHEY, CDR2 SMNVEV, per germline (reference sequence). The CDR3 consists of 14 residues. This CDR3 reads CASSLAGGRGTQYF. The CDR3 DNA reads TGTGCCAGCAGTTTAGCGGGGGGGCGGGGTACGCAGTATTTT.